This T cell receptor beta chain comes out of a study of PD-1 blockade in classical Hodgkin lymphoma. Study findings and constraints: Repertoire differences lack defined causes, possibly disease activity or prior therapy.

The time point was: cycle 4 day 1 (C4D1), after five to seven weeks of nivolumab. Following autologous stem cell transplantation, relapse occurred in every patient, and exposure to brentuximab vedotin varied. With respect to this clone: Its target is unknown.

The length of the CDR3 is 16 residues. J gave up 5 bases and V 3 bases, and 9 bases lay outside the gene matches. Germline V gene lookup returns CDR1 SGHRS and CDR2 YFSETQ. Only in-frame clones appear in the TCRdb table, and some are missing; sequencing was by immunoSEQ multiplex PCR. The sample lists 75,000 to 95,000 clones, 83% occurring once. Source: peripheral blood mononuclear cells (PBMCs), taken before the fourth cycle of nivolumab. The receptor comes from a human donor with classical Hodgkin lymphoma. V and J are TRBV5-1 and TRBJ2-2; 8 nucleotides agree with TRBD2. This CDR3 is CASSSGGLALTGELFF. As DNA, the CDR3 is TGCGCCAGCAGCTCCGGCGGACTAGCTCTAACCGGGGAGCTGTTTTTT.